This T cell receptor (beta chain) was found in a study of T cells after yellow fever vaccination. Study conclusions and caveats: A large majority of primary-vaccination clones showed up again after the booster (about 96% CD4, roughly 88% CD8). There was a small share of clonotypes that showed up in both the CD4 and CD8 compartments.

One entry per CDR3 protein results from TCRdb running MiXCR on the 5' RACE reads. This sample has approximately 250,000 distinct CDR3 sequences, with 6% to 8% found just once. As regards this clonotype: Its matching antigen is unknown.

Between the trimmed V and J ends, which lost 6 bases and 2 bases, there was a span of 11 bases. The CDR3 is 13 residues long. Germline lookup yields CDR1 SGDLS and CDR2 YYNGEE. This TCR came from a man aged 25-45 years who received the YFV17D yellow fever vaccine. This material consisted of CD4+ T cells sorted from PBMCs, taken on the day of the yellow fever booster vaccination. The V call is TRBV9, the J call TRBJ1-1; D remains unclear. Written as DNA, the CDR3 is TGTGCCAGCACCAAGGACGGCAACACTGAAGCTTTCTTT. Translation gives CASTKDGNTEAFF.